A single TCR beta chain is shown here with its context. Its specificity is not known. Some clones are missing from TCRdb's copy, which holds only in-frame ones; the method was immunoSEQ multiplex PCR. The repertoire holds about 360,000 clones, with about nine tenths as singletons. Trimming left V 0 bases short and J 3 bases short, with 9 bases between. The CDR3 contains 15 residues. Looked up from germline, CDR1 is MNHNS and CDR2 is SASEGT. This sample was included in a study of cytomegalovirus exposure and HLA in healthy donors. On the study more broadly: Later analysis reported that the approximately 120 validation repertoires shared the platform of the roughly 700 first-cohort repertoires.

The study, taken as a whole, reports: Among TCR sequences, most were rare, though some public TCRs appeared in many donors. Both high specificity and high sensitivity reportedly marked the classifier's diagnosis of cytomegalovirus status. The investigators catalogued some 160 TCR beta chains as cytomegalovirus-associated.

Source material: PBMCs. The V gene is TRBV6-1, the J gene TRBJ1-5, with D hard to call. The sequence was obtained from a young woman in good health and CMV-seronegative. This chain's CDR3 is CASSEAKNNNQPQHF. For the CDR3, the DNA is TGTGCCAGCAGTGAAGCCAAGAACAACAATCAGCCCCAGCATTTT.